Described below is a single T cell receptor beta chain sequence and its context. Antigen specificity is unknown. This may come from a read error, since a much larger clone is one base off. There are 11 residues in the CDR3. Germline V gives CDR1 SGHVS, CDR2 FQNEAQ. This sample stems from a study of T cell repertoires in cytomegalovirus infection. Study context: Recently identified HLA-C-restricted CMV epitopes were among the peptides used. CMV infection plus the matching HLA type was flagged by public TCR beta signatures.

Overall study results and limits: Carriers of CMV and the relevant HLA type were discriminated by public TCR beta frequency. Ex vivo, HLA-C-restricted CMV-specific TCR beta clonotypes prevailed over the rest of the response.

TCRdb independently ran MiXCR on the reads; one entry per CDR3 protein. The sample consists of 900,000 to 950,000 distinct CDR3 sequences, approximately 32% of them appearing once. The sequence was collected from a human donor in good health (CMV status not recorded). Some clones in this sample may be carry-over from other donors' samples. The sequencing used cultured CD8+ T cells from PBMCs, collected from culture after CMV antigen stimulation. This sequence joins TRBV7-8 and TRBJ1-2; a possible D gene is TRBD1 (6 bases). The CDR3 spells CASSSSGGYAF. The DNA for the CDR3 is TGTGCCAGCAGCTCTTCGGGGGGCTACGCCTTC.